This T cell receptor (beta chain) originates from a study of CD8+CD57+ T cells in acquired aplastic anemia. Notes on this clonotype: Being one base from a much bigger clone, this may be a read error.

For CDR3 and TCR beta VDJ profiling, genomic DNA was the template used. TCRdb processed the reads anew with MiXCR; each CDR3 protein has one entry. This sample has some 180,000 distinct CDR3 sequences, with just over 45% found just once. This CDR3 has 15 residues. Germline-derived CDR1 and CDR2 are SGHRS and YFSETQ. The specimen sequenced was sorted CD4+, CD8+, or CD8+CD57+ T cells (not recorded which) from PBMCs. This TCR was sampled from a human donor in good health. The chain has TRBV5-1 and TRBJ2-1; D might be TRBD2 (5 bases). The CDR3 is CDSSPPDGITNEQFF. CDR3 sequence (DNA): TGCGACAGCAGCCCCCCGGACGGGATAACGAATGAGCAGTTCTTC. The full variable domain, its missing parts supplied by reference TRBV5-1 and TRBJ2-1, is KAGVTQTPRYLIKTRGQQVTLSCSPISGHRSVSWYQQTPGQGLQFLFEYFSETQRNKGNFPGRFSGRQFSNSRSEMNVSTLELGDSALYLCDSSPPDGITNEQFFGPGTRLTVL.